Sequencing of this TCR beta chain was carried out in a study of blood T cell repertoires in COVID-19. Study-level background: T cells, B-cell-depleted T cells, or PBMCs provided the cDNA or gDNA that served as material.

Germline V gene sequence: CDR1 SGHTA, CDR2 FQGNSA. This CDR3 contains 14 residues. The ends lost 5 bases at V and 8 bases at J; junction bases unmatched: 6. Per the original methods: Using reference gene primer amplification, nucleated cell counts were estimated. TCRdb's copy holds only in-frame clones and misses some; the assay was immunoSEQ multiplex PCR. From that table come the V and J calls and clone size; the DNA was used to work out D and trimming. In the table there are tens of thousands of clones, 70% to 85% of which are singletons. The sequencing sample was made of peripheral blood. This receptor was identified in a woman in her 70s with acute or convalescent COVID-19. This chain links TRBV7-2 with TRBJ2-1, with 10 bases fitting TRBD2. The DNA for the CDR3 is TGTGCCAGCAGCCTGGGACTAGCGCGGGATGAGCAGTTCTTC. Its protein product is CASSLGLARDEQFF.